The entry below describes one TCR beta chain. This entry comes from a study of blood T cell repertoires in COVID-19. Per the original data handling: Reference gene primer amplification yielded estimated nucleated cell counts. Here immunoSEQ multiplex PCR was the method, and the copy in TCRdb shows in-frame clones only, minus some. The V and J calls and clone size come from that table; D and trimming were worked out from the DNA. The repertoire holds around 240,000 clones, with roughly 84% as singletons. In germline, CDR1 is SGHRS, CDR2 YFSETQ. Trimming cost V 5 bases and J 1 base, with 12 bases left between them. This CDR3 region has 14 residues.

The receptor was derived from a woman aged 40 to 55 who had recovered from COVID-19. V gene TRBV5-1 combines with J gene TRBJ1-1, with a weak D call TRBD1 (5 bases). Sequencing was done on a sample of peripheral blood. The CDR3 region is CASRGDSTNTEAFF. The CDR3, as DNA: TGCGCCAGCAGAGGGGACTCTACGAACACTGAAGCTTTCTTT.